This TCR beta chain is from a study of blood T cells in healthy people across ages. Overall study findings and caveats: Possibly confounding the expanded clonotype changes was the fact that donor CMV status was unknown. A conclusive naive versus antigen-experienced comparison was prevented by the unsorted PBMCs. Roughly linear age-related decline in beta diversity appeared, significant by age 40.

Notes on this clonotype: The antigen is not known.

The germline CDR1 and CDR2 sequences are SNHLY and FYNNEI. This CDR3 comprises 14 residues. V was clipped by 8 bases and J by 2 bases, with 13 bases between them. Sample donors were healthy Caucasian individuals that came from Russia, aged 6 to 90. For the second PCR, which ran for about 7 to 11 cycles, a sample-barcoded 5' primer and a J-beta primer mix were used. In TCRdb, the 5' RACE reads were re-called with MiXCR into one record per CDR3 protein. The repertoire includes over 1,200,000 distinct CDR3 sequences, around 59% of them detected once, and 6.5% to 8.5% sits in the top ten. The sample taken for sequencing was blood. The receptor comes from a man younger than 30 in good health. This rearrangement joins TRBV2 to TRBJ2-1; unclear D gene. CDR3 DNA sequence: TGTGCCAGCGGGAAAACGGGTCCCTACAATGAGCAGTTCTTC. Its translation: CASGKTGPYNEQFF.